This TCR beta chain is from a study of graft-versus-host responses after intestinal transplantation. The method was immunoSEQ multiplex PCR; TCRdb's version includes in-frame clones alone and lacks a portion of them. The top ten hold around 0.07% of the sample, which has approximately 93,000 clones, 92% seen once. In germline, CDR1 is MDHEN, CDR2 SYDVKM. V shed 5 bases and J shed 4 bases, with 15 bases lying between them. The CDR3 runs to 15 residues. Concerning this clone itself: Its specificity is not known.

Source: unstimulated CD8+ T cells sorted from spleen or lymph node cells, taken before transplant. The source of this sequence is a human donor who was the organ donor for an intestinal transplant. The V and J genes are TRBV28 and TRBJ1-5; D ambiguous. CDR3 coding DNA: TGTGCCAGCAGTCTCCCCGACGGGTATAATCAGCCCCAGCATTTT. Protein: CASSLPDGYNQPQHF.